The rows below give T cell receptor beta chains drawn from one sample of a study of regulatory T cells in long-lasting Graves disease. Each CDR3 protein gets one entry after TCRdb re-called the multiplex PCR reads with MiXCR. Of about 200,000 distinct CDR3 sequences listed, about 18% are singletons. The sample consisted of peripheral blood mononuclear cells (PBMCs), taken at new diagnosis, from a patient treated with antithyroid drugs. Receptors were obtained from a female donor with Graves disease. CDR3s include the opening cysteine and the closing phenylalanine or tryptophan. A D gene is named only where the DNA matches it firmly. Clone sizes are given selectively: once, few, many, or a class where the clone is expanded.

many,.,TRBJ2-2,TRBV7-9,TGTGCCAGCAGCCCCCGGGGAGCCCTTGATAGCGGGAACACCGGGGAGCTGTTTTTT,CASSPRGALDSGNTGELFF
many,.,TRBJ1-1,TRBV12-3/TRBV12-4,TGTGCCAGCAGCCTAATAAGGACTGAAGCTTTCTTT,CASSLIRTEAFF
many,.,TRBJ1-5,TRBV29-1,TGCAGCGTTGAAATGGGGTCAGATCAGCCCCAGCATTTT,CSVEMGSDQPQHF
many,.,TRBJ2-7,TRBV2,TGTGCCAGCAGTGAGGGGCAGTTAATGTCCTACGAGCAGTACTTC,CASSEGQLMSYEQYF
many,.,TRBJ2-7,TRBV11-2,TGTGCCAGCAGCCACTTTCGGGGGACAGGCGGGAGTAGAGCCCTTTACGAGCAGTACTTC,CASSHFRGTGGSRALYEQYF
many,.,TRBJ2-3,TRBV28,TGTGCCAGCAGTCCAAGGGACTTCACAGATACGCAGTATTTT,CASSPRDFTDTQYF
once,.,TRBJ1-6,TRBV20-1,TGCAGTGCTAGCAGAGGGCCAGTAAATTCACCCCTCCACTTT,CSASRGPVNSPLHF
many,TRBD1,TRBJ2-7,TRBV2,TGTGCCAGCAAAAGGAGGACAGGGTGGGGCTACGAGCAGTACTTC,CASKRRTGWGYEQYF
.,TRBD2,TRBJ2-1,TRBV7-6,TGTGCCAGCGGCTCCACCGGGACTAGCGCAAACAATGAGCAGTTCTTC,CASGSTGTSANNEQFF
few,.,TRBJ1-2,TRBV5-4,TGTGCCAGCAGCTTGGGGGGAAACGCTAACTATGGCTACACCTTC,CASSLGGNANYGYTF
many,TRBD1,TRBJ2-2,TRBV7-3,TGTGCCAGCAGCTCCAGGACAGGGACCACCGGGGAGCTGTTTTTT,CASSSRTGTTGELFF
many,.,TRBJ2-1,TRBV7-3,TGTGCCAGCAGCTTAGTGGAGACTCAGGCCAATGAGCAGTTCTTC,CASSLVETQANEQFF
.,.,TRBJ1-2,TRBV28,TGTGCCAGCATAAGGACCCCCCGGGATGGCTACACCTTC,CASIRTPRDGYTF
many,TRBD2,TRBJ2-3,TRBV7-9,TGTGCCAGCAGCTCCCGGACTAGCGGGGGACTCACAGATACGCAGTATTTT,CASSSRTSGGLTDTQYF
many,.,TRBJ2-7,TRBV7-2,TGTGCCAGCAGCTTAGATAACAGGGCCTACGAGCAGTACTTC,CASSLDNRAYEQYF
many,.,TRBJ2-5,TRBV27,TGTGCCAGCAGTTTGCATGGGTCAGAGACCCAGTACTTC,CASSLHGSETQYF
many,.,TRBJ1-6,TRBV11-2,TGTGCCAGCATCCGAGACAGGTCGTATAATTCACCCCTCCACTTT,CASIRDRSYNSPLHF
many,TRBD1,TRBJ2-5,TRBV12-3/TRBV12-4,TGTGCCAGCAGGGGAACAGGGGGAGAGACCCAGTACTTC,CASRGTGGETQYF
many,.,TRBJ2-3,TRBV7-9,TGTGCCAGCAACCCACAGGGAAGGAGCACAGATACGCAGTATTTT,CASNPQGRSTDTQYF
many,TRBD1,TRBJ1-4,TRBV6-1,TGTGCCAGCAGCACGCTCGGACAGGTTGAAAAACTGTTTTTT,CASSTLGQVEKLFF
.,.,TRBJ2-7,TRBV10-1,TGCGCCAGCAGTGGCAGCGGCCGACTTTCCTACGAGCAGTACTTC,CASSGSGRLSYEQYF
.,.,TRBJ2-7,TRBV28,TGTGCCAGCAGTTCCGTAGACAGGAGGGGTTCCTACGAGCAGTACTTC,CASSSVDRRGSYEQYF
few,TRBD2,TRBJ2-3,TRBV5-4,TGTGCCAGCAGCCCGGGACTAGTGGGTGGCACAGATACGCAGTATTTT,CASSPGLVGGTDTQYF
many,.,TRBJ2-7,TRBV24-1,TGTGCCACCAGTGGGGGGCACTCCTACGAGCAGTACTTC,CATSGGHSYEQYF
.,.,TRBJ2-4,TRBV7-9,TGTGCCAGCAGCTTAGGGGCAGGCGCCGGGTACTTC,CASSLGAGAGYF
few,TRBD2,TRBJ2-3,TRBV28,TGTGCCAGCAGGGGTCTAGCGGGAGGGCTCACAGATACGCAGTATTTT,CASRGLAGGLTDTQYF
many,.,TRBJ2-3,TRBV27,TGTGCCAGCAGAATAGCGACGGTGCTCACAGATACGCAGTATTTT,CASRIATVLTDTQYF